One sample yielded the 28 T cell receptor beta chains listed below, sequenced in a study of shared clonotypes between healthy human individuals. TCRdb's table, derived via immunoSEQ multiplex PCR, lists solely in-frame clones and lacks some. This sample yields roughly 2.1 million clones, of which about 92% are seen a single time; approximately 1.7% belongs to the top ten. CD45RO-negative, CCR7-positively selected cells formed the naive CD8 fraction, excluding terminally differentiated effector memory CD45RA+ cells. Specimen: naive CD8+ T cells from PBMCs. The receptors were sampled from a young man in good health. Some clones in this sample may be carry-over from other donors' samples.

The chain is built from TRBV7-2 and TRBJ2-7; no clear D. Between the trimmed V and J ends, which lost 1 base and 2 bases, there was a span of 9 bases. CDR3 length equals 14 residues. CDR1 and CDR2 from the germline V gene are SGHTA and FQGNSA. The CDR3 DNA reads TGTGCCAGCAGCTTAGTGCTGCTGGCCTACGAGCAGTACTTC. This gives the protein CASSLVLLAYEQYF.

The J gene is TRBJ1-2, the V gene TRBV5-5, with TRBD1 matching 8 bases. There are 15 residues in the CDR3. With 7 bases clipped from V and 0 bases from J, the junction kept 8 bases outside the gene matches. Germline CDR1 SGHKS, CDR2 YYEKEE (reference sequence). The CDR3 DNA sequence: TGTGCCAGCGGACAGGGAAATTTAGCTAACTATGGCTACACCTTC. This sequence encodes CASGQGNLANYGYTF.

This chain joins TRBV27 and TRBJ1-4; D is possibly TRBD1 (6 bases). The CDR3 contains 14 residues. Germline V gene sequence: CDR1 MNHEY, CDR2 SMNVEV (reference sequence). Deletions cut 6 bases from V and 7 bases from J, with 15 bases between. DNA for the CDR3: TGTGCCAGCAGGGACGACAGGTTAATTGAAAAACTGTTTTTT. Protein: CASRDDRLIEKLFF.

V gene TRBV29-1 combines with J gene TRBJ1-2, with D possibly being TRBD1 (5 bases). This CDR3 region has 13 residues. V was cut by 5 bases and J by 6 bases, with 16 bases left in between. The germline gives CDR1 SQVTM, CDR2 ANQGSEA. CDR3 amino acids: CSVPTGTEDGYTF. In DNA, the CDR3 is TGCAGCGTTCCAACCGGGACGGAAGATGGCTACACCTTC.

The rearrangement uses TRBV15 and TRBJ1-4, with 7 bases lining up with TRBD1. The CDR3 has 14 amino acids. Germline CDR1 reads LNHNV; CDR2 reads YYDKDF (reference sequence). With V trimmed by 3 bases and J by 4 bases, 2 bases remained unmatched. This CDR3 reads CATSRGQRNEKLFF. In DNA form, the CDR3 reads TGTGCCACCAGCAGGGGACAGCGTAATGAAAAACTGTTTTTT.

The chain links TRBV28 to TRBJ2-1; no definite D call. This CDR3 region has 17 residues. The V and J ends lost 6 bases and 9 bases respectively, with 27 bases between them. Germline V gene sequence: CDR1 MDHEN, CDR2 SYDVKM. CDR3 residues: CASRSLSVQPRYGEQFF. CDR3 bases: TGTGCCAGCAGATCTTTGTCGGTGCAGCCCCGCTACGGTGAGCAGTTCTTC. The full variable domain, in which reference TRBV28 and TRBJ2-1 provide the parts outside the CDR3, is DVKVTQSSRYLVKRTGEKVFLECVQDMDHENMFWYRQDPGLGLRLIYFSYDVKMKEKGDIPEGYSVSREKKERFSLILESASTNQTSMYLCASRSLSVQPRYGEQFFGPGTRLTVL.

This chain links TRBV27 with TRBJ2-3; D is possibly TRBD1 or TRBD2 (5 bases each). Germline CDR1 is MNHEY and CDR2 is SMNVEV (reference sequence). This CDR3 region has 15 residues. V was cut by 5 bases and J by 6 bases, with 18 bases left in between. CDR3 region: CASSLRDQRWDTQYF. The CDR3 DNA is TGTGCCAGCAGTCTCCGGGACCAAAGGTGGGATACGCAGTATTTT.

In this sample, this clone turned up a few times. V and J are TRBV7-9 and TRBJ1-1, with 7 positions matching TRBD1. Germline CDR1 and CDR2: SEHNR and FQNEAQ (reference sequence). This CDR3 is built from 15 residues. J gave up 0 bases and V 5 bases, and 6 bases lay outside the gene matches. The CDR3 reads CASSTRTGMNTEAFF. In nucleotides, the CDR3 is TGTGCCAGCAGCACCAGGACAGGCATGAACACTGAAGCTTTCTTT.

The V gene is TRBV28, the J gene TRBJ2-7; D is possibly TRBD1 (5 bases). The CDR3 is 14 residues long. Germline CDR1 is MDHEN and CDR2 is SYDVKM. V dropped 8 bases and J dropped 7 bases, with 21 bases sitting between them. The DNA for the CDR3 is TGTGCCAGCTTCGGCGGACACGACGGTGTAGAGCAGTACTTC. It specifies CASFGGHDGVEQYF.

The chain recombines TRBV4-3 with TRBJ1-2, with unresolved D. Trimming left V 1 base short and J 0 bases short, with 15 bases between. Looked up from germline, CDR1 is LGHNA and CDR2 is YSLEER. This CDR3 spans 17 amino acids. Here the CDR3 DNA reads TGCGCCAGCAGCCAAGTGAGAACAGATCGAGCTAACTATGGCTACACCTTC. Protein product: CASSQVRTDRANYGYTF.

In regard to this clone: The same CDR3 is also encoded by other DNA sequences in this sample. V gene TRBV6-1 combines with J gene TRBJ2-7, with 12 bases fitting TRBD2. Trimming at V came to 0 bases and at J to 2 bases, leaving 5 bases not matched to a gene. There are 17 residues in the CDR3. Germline lookup yields CDR1 MNHNS and CDR2 SASEGT. CDR3 in amino acids: CASSEARLAGVTYEQYF. CDR3 coding DNA: TGTGCCAGCAGTGAAGCCCGACTAGCGGGAGTAACCTACGAGCAGTACTTC.

The chain carries TRBV9 and TRBJ1-2; D possibly corresponds to TRBD1 (6 bases). Germline V gene sequence: CDR1 SGDLS, CDR2 YYNGEE. V gave up 3 bases and J gave up 8 bases, with 17 bases separating them. This CDR3 spans 14 amino acids. In nucleotides, the CDR3 is TGTGCCAGCAGCGCGGGGTCGGCAGGGGAGGGCTACACCTTC. Encoded protein: CASSAGSAGEGYTF.

The chain employs TRBV6-6 and TRBJ2-2; D is ambiguous. V was shortened by 2 bases and J by 5 bases, with 6 bases between the two germline ends. This CDR3 comprises 13 residues. In germline, CDR1 is MNHNY, CDR2 SVGAGI (reference sequence). CDR3 sequence: CASSYVSTGELFF. CDR3 sequence (DNA): TGTGCCAGCAGTTACGTCTCGACCGGGGAGCTGTTTTTT.

In this sample, this clone turned up once. CDR3 amino acids: CASSLGRGHDNQPQHF. As DNA, the CDR3 is TGTGCCAGCAGTTTGGGCAGGGGGCATGACAATCAGCCCCAGCATTTT. V usage is TRBV27 and J usage is TRBJ1-5, with 8 bases identical to TRBD1. The CDR3 is made up of 16 amino acids. Germline loops: CDR1 MNHEY, CDR2 SMNVEV (reference sequence). The V segment lost 3 bases and the J segment 3 bases; nucleotides outside the gene matches: 7.

This chain joins TRBV6-6 and TRBJ2-5; D ambiguous. The CDR3 spans 14 residues. Germline V lookup: CDR1 MNHNY, CDR2 SVGAGI (reference sequence). V was cut by 1 base and J by 0 bases, with 6 bases left in between. In DNA form, the CDR3 reads TGTGCCAGCAGTTACTTTCGCAACCAAGAGACCCAGTACTTC. It specifies CASSYFRNQETQYF.

A word on this clone: Other DNA sequences in the sample encode the same CDR3. The J gene is TRBJ2-7, the V gene TRBV6-1, with 7 bases matching TRBD1. CDR3 length equals 15 residues. V shed 1 base and J 3 bases; nucleotides not matched to a gene: 6. The germline gives CDR1 MNHNS, CDR2 SASEGT. CDR3 coding DNA: TGTGCCAGCAGTGAAGGGGACAGACCCTTCTACGAGCAGTACTTC. Translation gives CASSEGDRPFYEQYF.

The V and J genes are TRBV6-1 and TRBJ2-3; D gene uncertain. Germline V gene data show CDR1 as MNHNS and CDR2 as SASEGT. The CDR3 is 12 residues long. Trimming cost V 7 bases and J 3 bases, with 8 bases left between them. The CDR3 is CASKTSTDTQYF. The CDR3 DNA follows: TGTGCCAGCAAGACTTCTACAGATACGCAGTATTTT.

The gene calls are TRBV6-6 and TRBJ2-7, with 8 bases matching TRBD2. Germline V gene data show CDR1 as MNHNY and CDR2 as SVGAGI (reference sequence). The J segment lost 2 bases and the V segment lost 8 bases, leaving 8 bases of the junction unmatched. This CDR3 is built from 14 residues. In nucleotides, the CDR3 is TGTGCCAGCTTGGGTCGGGGGGGCCCCTACGAGCAGTACTTC. Encoded protein: CASLGRGGPYEQYF.

The rearrangement uses TRBV30 and TRBJ2-1; perhaps D is TRBD1 or TRBD2 (6 bases each). The CDR3 sequence is 15 residues long. V was trimmed by 0 bases and J by 7 bases, leaving 16 bases between them. Looked up from germline, CDR1 is GTSNPN and CDR2 is SVGIG (reference sequence). Written as DNA, the CDR3 is TGTGCCTGGAGTGTACGACGGGGGCGCTGGAATGAGCAGTTCTTC. Translated, it gives CAWSVRRGRWNEQFF.

V usage is TRBV7-2 and J usage is TRBJ1-1, with D possibly TRBD1 on 5 matching bases. The germline gives CDR1 SGHTA, CDR2 FQGNSA. Trimming removed 4 bases from V and 2 bases from J, with 26 bases in between. The CDR3 is 19 amino acids. The CDR3 DNA reads as TGTGCCAGCAGCTCCCGCTCCGCAGGGCCCTTCTACCATAACACTGAAGCTTTCTTT. Amino acid sequence: CASSSRSAGPFYHNTEAFF.

In its sample, this clone was seen once. This chain links TRBV28 with TRBJ1-2; the D gene is possibly TRBD1 (6 bases). The V gene's germline CDR1 is MDHEN and CDR2 SYDVKM. The V end lost 3 bases, the J end lost 4 bases, and 21 bases lay between the germline ends. The CDR3 has 17 amino acids. The chain's CDR3 is CASSFLSGEFAVYGYTF. CDR3 nucleotide sequence: TGTGCCAGCAGTTTTTTATCAGGGGAGTTTGCTGTCTATGGCTACACCTTC.

V gene TRBV7-9 combines with J gene TRBJ2-7, with D perhaps matching TRBD2 (6 bases). Trimming stripped 6 bases from V and 6 bases from J, with 15 bases between. Germline assignment: CDR1 SEHNR and CDR2 FQNEAQ (reference sequence). CDR3 length: 13 residues. The CDR3 region has the DNA TGTGCCAGCAGTTCTCAGGGCGGGATCGAGCAGTACTTC. Translated, it gives CASSSQGGIEQYF.

The V call is TRBV4-3, the J call TRBJ1-1; the D is unclear. Germline CDR1 and CDR2: LGHNA and YSLEER. Trimming cost V 1 base and J 4 bases, with 7 bases left between them. The CDR3 runs to 13 residues. CDR3: CASSQGWATEAFF. In DNA form, the CDR3 reads TGCGCCAGCAGCCAAGGGTGGGCCACTGAAGCTTTCTTT.

The gene calls are TRBV6-5 and TRBJ2-7; D is uncertain. V dropped 2 bases and J dropped 3 bases, with 5 bases sitting between them. Per germline, CDR1 MNHEY and CDR2 SVGAGI. This CDR3 is 12 amino acids long. The CDR3 region has the DNA TGTGCCAGCAGTTACAGACTCTACGAGCAGTACTTC. Translating it yields CASSYRLYEQYF.

V and J are TRBV7-9 and TRBJ2-2; D remains ambiguous. CDR3 length equals 15 residues. Trimming shortened V by 2 bases and J by 1 base, and 8 bases separated the two germline ends. Germline assignment: CDR1 SEHNR and CDR2 FQNEAQ (reference sequence). CDR3 loop: CASSLLPGNTGELFF. CDR3 sequence (DNA): TGTGCCAGCAGCTTATTACCGGGGAACACCGGGGAGCTGTTTTTT.

The chain combines TRBV9 with TRBJ2-5; a possible D gene is TRBD2 (5 bases). CDR1 and CDR2 (germline): SGDLS, YYNGEE. This CDR3 has 14 residues. V was trimmed by 3 bases and J by 3 bases, leaving 12 bases between them. The CDR3: CASSAYTGEETQYF. The CDR3 coding sequence is TGTGCCAGCAGCGCATATACCGGGGAAGAGACCCAGTACTTC.

This clone appeared a single time. Other DNA sequences from this sample encode an identical CDR3 as well. The chain recombines TRBV27 with TRBJ2-7, with 8 nucleotides matching TRBD2. CDR3 length: 14 residues. Germline lookup yields CDR1 MNHEY and CDR2 SMNVEV (reference sequence). V was clipped by 6 bases and J by 1 base; unmatched bases: 5. In nucleotides, the CDR3 is TGTGCCAGCAGCTTTAGCGGGGCGTCCTACGAGCAGTACTTC. Translating it yields CASSFSGASYEQYF.

The chain couples TRBV2 to TRBJ1-2, with a tentative D call TRBD1 (5 bases). Per the germline V gene, CDR1 is SNHLY and CDR2 is FYNNEI. The CDR3 extends over 13 amino acids. Trimming pared 4 bases from V and 0 bases from J, leaving 6 bases between. The CDR3 sequence is CASSVRANYGYTF. The DNA for the CDR3 is TGTGCCAGCAGTGTCAGGGCTAACTATGGCTACACCTTC.